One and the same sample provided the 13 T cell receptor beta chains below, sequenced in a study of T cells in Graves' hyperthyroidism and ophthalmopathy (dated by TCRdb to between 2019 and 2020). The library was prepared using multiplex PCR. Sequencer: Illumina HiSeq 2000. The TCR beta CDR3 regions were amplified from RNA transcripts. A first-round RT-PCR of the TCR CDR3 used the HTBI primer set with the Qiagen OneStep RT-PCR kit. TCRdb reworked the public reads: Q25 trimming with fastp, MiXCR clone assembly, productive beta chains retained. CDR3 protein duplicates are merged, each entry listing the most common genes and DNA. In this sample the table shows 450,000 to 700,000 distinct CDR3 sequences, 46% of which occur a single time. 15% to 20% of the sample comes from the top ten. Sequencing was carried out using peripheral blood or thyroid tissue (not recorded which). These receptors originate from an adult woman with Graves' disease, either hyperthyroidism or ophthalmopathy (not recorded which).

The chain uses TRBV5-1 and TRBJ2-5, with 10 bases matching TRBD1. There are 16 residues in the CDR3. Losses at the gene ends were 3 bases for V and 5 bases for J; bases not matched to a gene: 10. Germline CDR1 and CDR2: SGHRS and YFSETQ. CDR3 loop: CASSSGTGVTGETQYF. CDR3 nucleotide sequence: TGCGCCAGCAGCTCCGGGACAGGGGTCACCGGGGAGACCCAGTACTTC.

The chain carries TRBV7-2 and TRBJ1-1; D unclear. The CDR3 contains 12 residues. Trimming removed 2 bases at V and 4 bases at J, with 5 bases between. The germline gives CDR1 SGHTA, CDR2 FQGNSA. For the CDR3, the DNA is TGTGCCAGCAGCTTACGTCTCACTGAAGCTTTCTTT. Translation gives CASSLRLTEAFF.

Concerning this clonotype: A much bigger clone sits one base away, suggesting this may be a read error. CDR3 in amino acids: CASSLSSGVPYYEQYF. The CDR3 DNA reads TGTGCCAGCAGCTTATCGTCGGGGGTTCCCTACTACGAGCAGTACTTC. V gene TRBV7-9 combines with J gene TRBJ2-7, with D possibly TRBD2 on 6 matching bases. V lost 2 bases and J 3 bases, leaving 17 bases between the germline ends. The CDR3 extends over 16 amino acids. From germline, CDR1 is SEHNR and CDR2 FQNEAQ (reference sequence).

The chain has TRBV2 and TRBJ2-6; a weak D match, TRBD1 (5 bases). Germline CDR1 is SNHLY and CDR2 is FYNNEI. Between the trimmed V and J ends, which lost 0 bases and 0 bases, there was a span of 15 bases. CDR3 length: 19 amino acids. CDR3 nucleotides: TGTGCCAGCAGTGAAGCGCTTGGGGCAAGAATCTCTGGGGCCAACGTCCTGACTTTC. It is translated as CASSEALGARISGANVLTF.

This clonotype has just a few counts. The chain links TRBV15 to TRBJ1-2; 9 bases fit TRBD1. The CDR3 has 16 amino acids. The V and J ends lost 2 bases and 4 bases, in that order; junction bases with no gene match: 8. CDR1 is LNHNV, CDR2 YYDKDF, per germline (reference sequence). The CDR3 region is CATSRFPGTGPYGYTF. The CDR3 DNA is TGTGCCACCAGCAGATTCCCCGGGACAGGGCCCTATGGCTACACCTTC.

The CDR3 region is CGRLTTGGGYQETQYF. For the CDR3, the DNA is TGTGGCCGGCTTACCACAGGGGGGGGGTACCAAGAGACCCAGTACTTC. V gene TRBV10-3 combines with J gene TRBJ2-5; possible D gene TRBD1, 8 bases. CDR3 size: 16 residues. CDR1 ENHRY and CDR2 SYGVKD come from the germline V gene.

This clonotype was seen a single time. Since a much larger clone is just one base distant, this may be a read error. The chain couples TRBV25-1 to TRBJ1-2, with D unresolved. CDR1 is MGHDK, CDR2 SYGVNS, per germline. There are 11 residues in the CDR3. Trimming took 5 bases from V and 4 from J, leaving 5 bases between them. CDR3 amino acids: CASSYGYGYTF. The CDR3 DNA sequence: TGTGCCAGCAGTTACGGCTATGGCTACACCTTC.

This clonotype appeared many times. For the CDR3, the DNA is TGTGCCAGCAGCGTAGGAGGGGAGGGGGAAAAACTGTTTTTT. This sequence encodes CASSVGGEGEKLFF. The chain combines TRBV9 with TRBJ1-4, with TRBD1 as a possible D gene (5 bases). This CDR3 comprises 14 residues. The germline gives CDR1 SGDLS, CDR2 YYNGEE. Trimming removed 0 bases at V and 8 bases at J, with 11 bases between.

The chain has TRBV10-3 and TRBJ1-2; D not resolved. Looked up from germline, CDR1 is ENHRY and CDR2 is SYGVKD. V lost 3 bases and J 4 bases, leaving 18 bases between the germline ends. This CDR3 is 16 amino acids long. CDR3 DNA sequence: TGTGCCATCAGTGATTTATTAGGGAGGGAGCCCTATGGCTACACCTTC. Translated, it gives CAISDLLGREPYGYTF.

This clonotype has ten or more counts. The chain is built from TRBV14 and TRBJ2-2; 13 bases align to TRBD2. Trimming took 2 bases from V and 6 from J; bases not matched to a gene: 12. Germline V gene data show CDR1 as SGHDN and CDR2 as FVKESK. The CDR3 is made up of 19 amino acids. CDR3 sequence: CASSQPIDGLAGVSGELFF. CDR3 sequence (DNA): TGTGCCAGCAGCCAACCGATCGATGGACTAGCGGGAGTTTCCGGGGAGCTGTTTTTT.

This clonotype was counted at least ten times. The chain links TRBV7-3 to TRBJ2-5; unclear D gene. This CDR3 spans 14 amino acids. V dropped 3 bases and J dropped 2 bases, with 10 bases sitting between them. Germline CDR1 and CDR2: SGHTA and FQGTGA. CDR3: CASSLSGPQETQYF. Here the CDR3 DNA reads TGTGCCAGCAGCTTGTCAGGACCACAAGAGACCCAGTACTTC.

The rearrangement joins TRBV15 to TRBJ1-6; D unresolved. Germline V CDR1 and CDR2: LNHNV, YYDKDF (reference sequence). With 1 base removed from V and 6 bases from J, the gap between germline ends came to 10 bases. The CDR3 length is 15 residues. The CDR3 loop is CATSRGSGLNSPLHF. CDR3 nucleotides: TGTGCCACCAGCAGAGGATCCGGACTTAATTCACCCCTCCACTTT. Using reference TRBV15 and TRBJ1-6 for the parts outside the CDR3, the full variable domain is DAMVIQNPRYQVTQFGKPVTLSCSQTLNHNVMYWYQQKSSQAPKLLFHYYDKDFNNEADTPDNFQSRRPNTSFCFLDIRSPGLGDTAMYLCATSRGSGLNSPLHFGNGTRLTVT.

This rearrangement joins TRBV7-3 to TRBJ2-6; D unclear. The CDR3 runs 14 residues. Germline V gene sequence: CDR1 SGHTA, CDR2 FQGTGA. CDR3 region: CPITPSGWANVLTF. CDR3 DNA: TGTCCAATCACCCCATCCGGCTGGGCCAACGTCCTGACTTTC.